The sequence of this T cell receptor beta chain was determined in a study of shared clonotypes between healthy human individuals. Naive CD4+ cells were CD45RA-selected; the remaining cells were memory. Germline lookup yields CDR1 KGHSH and CDR2 LQKENI. This CDR3 is built from 11 residues. V gave up 6 bases and J gave up 4 bases, with 6 bases separating them. Sorted-subset replicate PCRs used around 220 ng DNA, some 30,000 T cell genomes. Profiled with immunoSEQ multiplex PCR; TCRdb holds only in-frame clones, not every one. The table lists under 1,900,000 clones, approximately 98.5% of them singletons.

Sequenced: naive CD4+ T cells sorted from blood. Subset meaning: CD45RA+ positively selected. The receptor's source is a man younger than 40 in good health. This chain uses TRBV18 with TRBJ1-1; D gene unclear. This chain's CDR3 is CASSNFTEAFF. CDR3 in DNA: TGTGCCAGCTCGAACTTCACTGAAGCTTTCTTT.